These T cell receptor beta chains were read from a single sample in a study of cytotoxic CD8 clonotypes in ibrutinib-treated CLL. The assay was immunoSEQ multiplex PCR, and TCRdb's table has in-frame clones only and misses some. Of under 200,000 clones listed, around 84% are singletons. Sequenced here: PBMCs, sampled after 12 months of ibrutinib treatment. The origin of the receptors is a human donor with chronic lymphocytic leukemia. Each CDR3 is given with its conserved first and last residue. Fields, in order: V gene, J gene, D gene, clone size, CDR3 DNA, CDR3 protein. The D gene is left open where the match is weak. Some rows mark clone size as missing; the rest say once, few, many or name a class of expanded clone.

V gene: TRBV14
J gene: TRBJ2-7
D gene: -
clone size: -
CDR3 DNA: TGTGCCAGCAGTAAAAACAGGGCCAGCACGTACTTC
CDR3 protein: CASSKNRASTYF

V gene: TRBV6-5
J gene: TRBJ1-1
D gene: -
clone size: -
CDR3 DNA: TGTGCCAGCAGTTACGCGGGGGTCGGGACTGAAGCTTTCTTT
CDR3 protein: CASSYAGVGTEAFF

V gene: TRBV19
J gene: TRBJ2-7
D gene: -
clone size: -
CDR3 DNA: TGTGCCAGTAGTACCGTCCAGGGTGGCGAGCAGTACTTC
CDR3 protein: CASSTVQGGEQYF

V gene: TRBV19
J gene: TRBJ1-2
D gene: TRBD1
clone size: -
CDR3 DNA: TGTGCCAGTAGTGGGACAGGGGTCCTTGGCTACACCTTC
CDR3 protein: CASSGTGVLGYTF

V gene: TRBV28
J gene: TRBJ1-5
D gene: TRBD1
clone size: -
CDR3 DNA: TGTGCCAGCAGCCTACCACCGGGACAGGGTACTCAGCCCCAGCATTTT
CDR3 protein: CASSLPPGQGTQPQHF

V gene: TRBV6-1
J gene: TRBJ2-7
D gene: TRBD2
clone size: -
CDR3 DNA: TGTGCCAGCAGACCGGGACTAGCGGCTTCCTACGAGCAGTACTTC
CDR3 protein: CASRPGLAASYEQYF

V gene: TRBV7-3
J gene: TRBJ2-5
D gene: -
clone size: -
CDR3 DNA: TGTGCCAGCAGCCTCGGACTGGAAGAGACCCAGTACTTC
CDR3 protein: CASSLGLEETQYF

V gene: TRBV28
J gene: TRBJ2-6
D gene: -
clone size: -
CDR3 DNA: TGTGCCAGCAGTCTCGGACAGCGCAGCTCTGGGGCCAACGTCCTGACTTTC
CDR3 protein: CASSLGQRSSGANVLTF

V gene: TRBV28
J gene: TRBJ2-1
D gene: TRBD2
clone size: -
CDR3 DNA: TGTGCCAGCAGTCTAACTCCCGGGACTAGCGGGAGGGGCGAGCAGTTCTTC
CDR3 protein: CASSLTPGTSGRGEQFF

V gene: TRBV7-2
J gene: TRBJ2-3
D gene: -
clone size: -
CDR3 DNA: TGTGCCAGCAGCGAACAGGGATCCGCAGATACGCAGTATTTT
CDR3 protein: CASSEQGSADTQYF

V gene: TRBV5-1
J gene: TRBJ2-2
D gene: TRBD1
clone size: -
CDR3 DNA: TGCGCCAGCAGCTTGGAAGGGACAGGGACCGGGGAGCTGTTTTTT
CDR3 protein: CASSLEGTGTGELFF

V gene: TRBV7-2
J gene: TRBJ1-4
D gene: -
clone size: -
CDR3 DNA: TGTGCCAGCAGTCGACAATTCAATGAAAAACTGTTTTTT
CDR3 protein: CASSRQFNEKLFF

V gene: TRBV20-1
J gene: TRBJ2-1
D gene: -
clone size: few
CDR3 DNA: TGCAGTGCTAGTTCAGGTTATGGTGTCTTC
CDR3 protein: CSASSGYGVF

V gene: TRBV7-8
J gene: TRBJ1-5
D gene: -
clone size: -
CDR3 DNA: TGTGCCAGCAGCAGACCCCGGGCTGCCTCGAATCAGCCCCAGCATTTT
CDR3 protein: CASSRPRAASNQPQHF

V gene: TRBV7-2
J gene: TRBJ2-2
D gene: TRBD1
clone size: few
CDR3 DNA: TGTGCCAGCAGCCCCACAGGGGGCACCGGGGAGCTGTTTTTT
CDR3 protein: CASSPTGGTGELFF

V gene: TRBV5-4
J gene: TRBJ2-5
D gene: -
clone size: -
CDR3 DNA: TGTGCCAGCAGCTTGGTAGGCGGTGAAGAGACCCAGTACTTC
CDR3 protein: CASSLVGGEETQYF

V gene: TRBV7-6
J gene: TRBJ2-3
D gene: -
clone size: -
CDR3 DNA: TGTGCCAGCAGATTGCGGGCTAGCACAGATACGCAGTATTTT
CDR3 protein: CASRLRASTDTQYF

V gene: TRBV7-9
J gene: TRBJ2-1
D gene: -
clone size: -
CDR3 DNA: TGTGCCAGCAGCCCACGCCCGGGACTGTCCTACAATGAGCAGTTCTTC
CDR3 protein: CASSPRPGLSYNEQFF

V gene: TRBV11-3
J gene: TRBJ2-4
D gene: -
clone size: -
CDR3 DNA: TGTGCCAGCAGTGGGCCGGAGGGGAACATTCAGTACTTC
CDR3 protein: CASSGPEGNIQYF

V gene: TRBV7-9
J gene: TRBJ1-5
D gene: TRBD1
clone size: -
CDR3 DNA: TGTGCCAGCAGCGTAGGGGGCCATAGCAATCAGCCCCAGCATTTT
CDR3 protein: CASSVGGHSNQPQHF